Listed here are 20 T cell receptor beta chains from one sample, sequenced in a study of T cell responses to AZD1222 COVID-19 vaccine. Generated by immunoSEQ multiplex PCR, the TCRdb table keeps only in-frame clones and is missing some. The table records over 110,000 clones, roughly 88% of them present only once. Specimen: peripheral blood, collected 28 days after the second AZD1222 dose. These TCRs come from an adult who received the AZD1222 COVID-19 vaccine.

This clone was recorded once. The junction departs from germline at one end; a sequencing error may be responsible. The J gene is TRBJ2-5, the V gene TRBV7-7, with D perhaps TRBD2 (5 bases). CDR3 length: 13 amino acids. Per germline, CDR1 SSHAT and CDR2 FNYEAQ (reference sequence). The CDR3 reads CASSLPPSGTQYF. The CDR3 DNA reads as TGTGCTAGCAGCTTACCACCGAGCGGGACCCAGTACTTC.

With respect to this clone: An end of the junction does not agree with germline; a read error may underlie this. The rearrangement uses TRBV27 and TRBJ1-5, with no clear D. This CDR3 region has 14 residues. The germline gives CDR1 MNHEY, CDR2 SMNVEV (reference sequence). Here the CDR3 reads CASSLSRQNQPQHF. The CDR3 nucleotides are TGTGCCAGCAGTCTATCTCGGCAGAATCAGCCCCAGCATTTT.

The J gene is TRBJ1-6, the V gene TRBV27, with 8 positions matching TRBD1. Germline V gene sequence: CDR1 MNHEY, CDR2 SMNVEV (reference sequence). The CDR3 consists of 17 residues. V dropped 3 bases and J dropped 6; count of bases not matched to a gene: 10. The CDR3 nucleotides are TGTGCCAGCAGTTTGGACCTCCCGGACAGGGTTAATTCACCCCTCCACTTT. The encoded protein is CASSLDLPDRVNSPLHF.

This chain links TRBV9 with TRBJ2-5; no firm D call. Germline V gene sequence: CDR1 SGDLS, CDR2 YYNGEE. The CDR3 is made up of 13 amino acids. V was clipped by 0 bases and J by 3 bases, with 6 bases between them. CDR3 sequence reads: CASSVAPKETQYF. The CDR3 DNA reads as TGTGCCAGCAGCGTAGCACCTAAAGAGACCCAGTACTTC.

The chain links TRBV5-6 to TRBJ1-6; tentative D call: TRBD1 (6 bases). Germline values: CDR1 SGHDT, CDR2 YYEEEE. This CDR3 has 14 residues. Trimming cost V 4 bases and J 9 bases, with 14 bases left between them. The DNA for the CDR3 is TGTGCCAGCAGCGCATCGGGGGGCCTTTCACCCCTCCACTTT. It is translated as CASSASGGLSPLHF.

The chain carries TRBV5-5 and TRBJ2-7; 8 bases are shared with TRBD1. The junction had 6 bases not matched to a gene; V was cut back by 2 bases and J by 2 bases. The length of the CDR3 is 15 residues. Per germline, CDR1 SGHKS and CDR2 YYEKEE (reference sequence). The CDR3 sequence: CASSFNGQGPYEQYF. CDR3 coding DNA: TGTGCCAGCAGCTTTAACGGACAGGGACCCTACGAGCAGTACTTC. The entire variable domain, with the rest obtained from reference TRBV5-5 and TRBJ2-7, is as follows: DAGVTQSPTHLIKTRGQQVTLRCSPISGHKSVSWYQQVLGQGPQFIFQYYEKEERGRGNFPDRFSARQFPNYSSELNVNALLLGDSALYLCASSFNGQGPYEQYFGPGTRLTVT.

The DNA for the CDR3 is TGTGCCAGCAGTGGGACAGCCTACGAGCAGTACGTC. As protein: CASSGTAYEQYV. The chain joins TRBV6-6 to TRBJ2-7; 7 bases are a match to TRBD1. Trimming took 5 bases from V and 2 from J; bases not matched to a gene: 0. In germline, CDR1 is MNHNY, CDR2 SVGAGI (reference sequence). This CDR3 has 12 amino acids.

The chain combines TRBV7-8 with TRBJ1-4; no definite D call. The length of the CDR3 is 12 residues. Germline V gene sequence: CDR1 SGHVS, CDR2 FQNEAQ. The ends were cut back, 3 bases at V and 9 bases at J, with 8 bases in the middle. The CDR3 protein is CASSLKSQKLFF. In DNA form, the CDR3 reads TGTGCCAGCAGCTTGAAAAGTCAAAAACTGTTTTTT.

The sample holds one count of this clone. The chain carries TRBV5-1 and TRBJ2-1, with D perhaps TRBD2 (5 bases). With 7 bases removed from V and 15 bases from J, the gap between germline ends came to 29 bases. This CDR3 comprises 15 residues. Germline values: CDR1 SGHRS, CDR2 YFSETQ. For the CDR3, the DNA is TGCGCCAGCGGACCCGGGGTGGAGGCAGGCGCTGCTTGGTTCTTC. It is translated as CASGPGVEAGAAWFF.

Concerning this clone: The identical CDR3 is also encoded by other nucleotide sequences in the sample. V and J are TRBV12-3 or TRBV12-4 and TRBJ1-1; possibly TRBD1 for D (5 bases). Between the trimmed V and J ends, which lost 2 bases and 3 bases, there was a span of 7 bases. The CDR3 runs to 13 residues. CDR3 nucleotides: TGTGCCAGCAGTTTATGGGGGGACACTGAAGCTTTCTTT. Translating it yields CASSLWGDTEAFF.

The chain uses TRBV20-1 and TRBJ2-1; no clear D. The V gene's germline CDR1 is DFQATT and CDR2 SNEGSKA (reference sequence). Trimming removed 2 bases at V and 5 bases at J, with 4 bases between. The CDR3 is 11 residues long. CDR3 amino acids: CSARWHNEQFF. CDR3 DNA: TGCAGTGCTAGATGGCACAATGAGCAGTTCTTC.

The chain is built from TRBV7-2 and TRBJ2-7; the match to TRBD2 covers 7 bases. V lost 5 bases to trimming and J lost 2 bases; unmatched junction nucleotides: 12. CDR3 length: 16 amino acids. Germline assignment: CDR1 SGHTA and CDR2 FQGNSA. The chain's CDR3 is CASSTVGGSNPYEQYF. The CDR3 DNA reads as TGTGCCAGCAGCACCGTCGGGGGGAGTAATCCCTACGAGCAGTACTTC.

The chain uses TRBV12-3 or TRBV12-4 and TRBJ1-6; D is unresolved. With 7 bases removed from V and 11 bases from J, the gap between germline ends came to 12 bases. The CDR3 is made up of 12 amino acids. This chain's CDR3 is CASTTGIPPLHF. The CDR3, as DNA: TGTGCCAGCACCACTGGGATTCCACCCCTCCACTTT.

V usage is TRBV7-2 and J usage is TRBJ1-2, with TRBD1 as a possible D gene (5 bases). The CDR3 has 14 amino acids. The V gene lost 5 bases and the J gene lost 5 bases, with 15 bases spanning the gap. Germline V lookup: CDR1 SGHTA, CDR2 FQGNSA. The CDR3 DNA sequence: TGTGCCAGCAGCCCGCGACAGTTATCATATGGCTACACCTTC. It codes for CASSPRQLSYGYTF.

This clone showed up just once. V usage is TRBV3-1 (or the pseudogene TRBV3-2) and J usage is TRBJ2-5, with D perhaps matching TRBD1 (5 bases). This CDR3 has 16 amino acids. Germline values: CDR1 LGHDT, CDR2 YNNKEL (reference sequence). Trimming cost V 1 base and J 1 base, with 13 bases left between them. The CDR3 protein is CASSQGHRGGQETQYF. In DNA form, the CDR3 reads TGTGCCAGCAGCCAAGGACATAGGGGTGGCCAAGAGACCCAGTACTTC.

The CDR3 nucleotides are TGTGCCAGCACCTCGTTCCCCCTAGCGGGAGGGAATGAGCAGTTCTTC. Translation gives CASTSFPLAGGNEQFF. This chain joins TRBV7-2 and TRBJ2-1, with TRBD2 matching over 12 bases. This CDR3 region has 16 residues. Trimming took 7 bases from V and 7 from J; bases not matched to a gene: 11. Per germline, CDR1 SGHTA and CDR2 FQGNSA. The variable domain in full, completed from reference TRBV7-2 and TRBJ2-1, reads GAGVSQSPSNKVTEKGKDVELRCDPISGHTALYWYRQSLGQGLEFLIYFQGNSAPDKSGLPSDRFSAERTGGSVSTLTIQRTQQEDSAVYLCASTSFPLAGGNEQFFGPGTRLTVL.

The sample holds one count of this clone. CDR3 sequence: CATSDSWSEKLFF. The DNA for the CDR3 is TGTGCCACCAGTGATTCGTGGTCCGAAAAACTGTTTTTT. The rearrangement links TRBV24-1 to TRBJ1-4; D unresolved. Trimming left V 2 bases short and J 8 bases short, with 8 bases between. CDR3 length: 13 amino acids. CDR1 is KGHDR, CDR2 SFDVKD, per germline.

This sequence joins TRBV28 and TRBJ1-2; no reliable D call. The V end was cut by 5 bases, the J end by 2 bases, with 18 bases between. The CDR3 consists of 16 residues. The V gene's germline CDR1 is MDHEN and CDR2 SYDVKM. The CDR3 DNA reads TGTGCCAGCAGTGCGGGAAAGCTCAAATTCAACTATGGCTACACCTTC. Its translation: CASSAGKLKFNYGYTF.

This chain joins TRBV7-2 and TRBJ1-5, with D hard to call. The germline gives CDR1 SGHTA, CDR2 FQGNSA. Trimming removed 2 bases from V and 1 base from J, with 12 bases in between. CDR3 length: 16 residues. The CDR3 nucleotides are TGTGCCAGCAGCTTATCTTGGTCATCAAGCAATCAGCCCCAGCATTTT. It specifies CASSLSWSSSNQPQHF.

This chain's CDR3 is CAWSFVVGYGYTF. In DNA form, the CDR3 reads TGTGCCTGGAGTTTTGTGGTTGGTTATGGCTACACCTTC. This chain uses TRBV30 with TRBJ1-2; D remains unclear. The CDR3 contains 13 residues. Germline V gives CDR1 GTSNPN, CDR2 SVGIG (reference sequence). V was shortened by 2 bases and J by 5 bases, with 12 bases between the two germline ends.